There are many counts of the clone carrying this TCR beta chain. The antigen remains undetermined. Per the germline V gene, CDR1 is PRHDT and CDR2 is FYEKMQ (reference sequence). CDR3 size: 14 residues. V was shortened by 4 bases and J by 4 bases, with 13 bases between the two germline ends. Absence of ophthalmopathy within 18 months of follow-up defined stable hyperthyroidism. Isolation of PBMCs was performed using 9 to 10 ml of fresh peripheral blood. The authors amplified TCR beta CDR3 regions, and they did so from RNA transcripts for repertoire sequencing. The library came from an HTBI-primed first-round RT-PCR and a second-round multiplex PCR. Each CDR3 protein is one row after TCRdb ran MiXCR on the multiplex PCR reads. The table has a few hundred thousand distinct CDR3 sequences, 15% seen once. This record comes from a study of Graves' ophthalmopathy and Graves' hyperthyroidism. Study results and caveats: Predictions made by the model for ophthalmopathy progression reached just over 70% sensitivity and about 72% specificity.

This receptor was obtained from a woman aged 18-30 years with stable Graves' hyperthyroidism. The J gene is TRBJ1-1, the V gene TRBV13; D is perhaps TRBD1 (5 bases). Sequencing was performed on peripheral blood. CDR3 residues: CASSSGTPSTEAFF. The DNA of the CDR3 is TGTGCCAGCAGCTCCGGGACTCCCTCCACTGAAGCTTTCTTT.